This T cell receptor (beta chain) was identified in a study of T cells after yellow fever vaccination. TCRdb redid the calling of the 5' RACE reads with MiXCR, one entry per CDR3 protein. This table has about 350,000 distinct CDR3 sequences, about an eighth appearing once. This clonotype came up a few times. Sequenced here: CD4+ T cells sorted from PBMCs, sampled 15 days after the yellow fever booster vaccination. The TCR comes from a man aged 18 to 30 who received the YFV17D yellow fever vaccine.

The CDR3 region is CASSLAFPLPHGRETQYF. The DNA of the CDR3 is TGCGCCAGCAGCTTGGCCTTCCCACTCCCCCATGGTCGGGAGACCCAGTACTTC. V gene TRBV5-1 combines with J gene TRBJ2-5; no firm D call. Germline lookup yields CDR1 SGHRS and CDR2 YFSETQ. The CDR3 has 18 amino acids. V lost 0 bases and J lost 5, with 23 bases in between.